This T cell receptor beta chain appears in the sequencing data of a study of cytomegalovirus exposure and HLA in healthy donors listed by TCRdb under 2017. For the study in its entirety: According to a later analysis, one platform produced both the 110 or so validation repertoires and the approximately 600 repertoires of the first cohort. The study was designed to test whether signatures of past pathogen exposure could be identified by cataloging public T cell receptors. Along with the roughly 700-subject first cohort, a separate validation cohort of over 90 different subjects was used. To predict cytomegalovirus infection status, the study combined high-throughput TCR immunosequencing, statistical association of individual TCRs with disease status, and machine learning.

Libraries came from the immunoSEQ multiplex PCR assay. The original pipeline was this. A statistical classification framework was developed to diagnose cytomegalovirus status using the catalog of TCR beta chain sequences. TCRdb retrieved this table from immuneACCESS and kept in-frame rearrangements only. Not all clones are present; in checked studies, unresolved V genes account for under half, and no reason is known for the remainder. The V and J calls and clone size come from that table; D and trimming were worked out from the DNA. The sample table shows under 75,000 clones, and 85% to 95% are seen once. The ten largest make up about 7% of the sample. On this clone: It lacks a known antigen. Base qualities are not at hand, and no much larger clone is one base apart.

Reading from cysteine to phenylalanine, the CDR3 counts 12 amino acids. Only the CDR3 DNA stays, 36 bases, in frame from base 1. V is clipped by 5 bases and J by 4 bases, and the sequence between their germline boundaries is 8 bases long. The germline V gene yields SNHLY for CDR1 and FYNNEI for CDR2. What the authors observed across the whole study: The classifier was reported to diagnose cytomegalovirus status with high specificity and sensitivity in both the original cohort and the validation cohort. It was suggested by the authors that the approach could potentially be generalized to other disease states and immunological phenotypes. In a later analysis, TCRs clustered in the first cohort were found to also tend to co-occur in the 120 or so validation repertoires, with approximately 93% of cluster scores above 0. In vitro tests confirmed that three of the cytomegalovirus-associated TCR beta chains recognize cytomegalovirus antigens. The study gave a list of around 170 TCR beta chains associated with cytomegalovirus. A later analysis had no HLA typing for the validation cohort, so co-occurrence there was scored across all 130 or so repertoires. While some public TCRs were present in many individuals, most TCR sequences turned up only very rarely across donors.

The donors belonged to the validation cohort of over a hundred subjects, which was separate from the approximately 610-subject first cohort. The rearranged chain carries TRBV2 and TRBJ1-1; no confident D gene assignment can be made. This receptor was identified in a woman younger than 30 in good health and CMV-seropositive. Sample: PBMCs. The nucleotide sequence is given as TGTGCCAGCAGTTTAGCGGGCACTGAAGCTTTCTTT. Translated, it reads CASSLAGTEAFF.